Reported below is one T cell receptor beta chain. The record originates from a study of cytomegalovirus exposure and HLA in healthy donors. J gave up 5 bases and V 0 bases, and 2 bases lay outside the gene matches. This CDR3 region has 15 residues. The germline CDR1 and CDR2 sequences are SGDLS and YYNGEE. Vbeta (60) and Jbeta (13) primers were used in the PCR. Repertoires were generated with immunoSEQ multiplex PCR, while TCRdb's copy carries only in-frame clones and drops some. The sample records just under 250,000 clones, over 80% being singletons. In nominal health when sampled, donors likely had unrecorded immune exposures nonetheless.

The source is a woman in her 40s in good health and CMV-seropositive. The chain recombines TRBV9 with TRBJ2-2; 9 positions agree with TRBD1. Sequences were obtained from PBMCs. CDR3 protein: CASSVAGTGTGELFF. The CDR3 region has the DNA TGTGCCAGCAGCGTAGCCGGGACAGGGACCGGGGAGCTGTTTTTT.